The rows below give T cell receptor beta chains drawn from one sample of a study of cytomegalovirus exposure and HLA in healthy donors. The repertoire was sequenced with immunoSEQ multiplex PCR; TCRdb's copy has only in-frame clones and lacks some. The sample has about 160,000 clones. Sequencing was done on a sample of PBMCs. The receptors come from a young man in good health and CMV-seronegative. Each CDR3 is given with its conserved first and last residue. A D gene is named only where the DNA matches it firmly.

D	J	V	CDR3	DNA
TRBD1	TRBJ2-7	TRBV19	CASSMWQGVDEQYF	TGTGCCAGTAGTATGTGGCAGGGGGTCGACGAGCAGTACTTC
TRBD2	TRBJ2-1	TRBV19	CASSRDSAGAWEQFF	TGTGCCAGTAGTAGGGATTCAGCGGGAGCATGGGAGCAGTTCTTC
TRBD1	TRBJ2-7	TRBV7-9	CASSSRQGRIGEQYF	TGTGCCAGCAGCTCCCGACAGGGAAGAATTGGCGAGCAGTACTTC
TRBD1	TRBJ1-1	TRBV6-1	CASSHAGQGLTEAFF	TGTGCCAGCAGCCATGCGGGACAGGGGTTGACTGAAGCTTTCTTT
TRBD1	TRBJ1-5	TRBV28	CASRKNTGGSNQPQHF	TGTGCCAGCAGAAAAAATACAGGGGGGAGCAATCAGCCCCAGCATTTT
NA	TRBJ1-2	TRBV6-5	CASRVQASGRGGYTF	TGTGCCAGCAGAGTCCAGGCCTCCGGGCGGGGAGGCTACACCTTC
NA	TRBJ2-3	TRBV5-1	CASSFGRGYTDTQYF	TGCGCCAGCAGCTTTGGCAGGGGATACACAGATACGCAGTATTTT
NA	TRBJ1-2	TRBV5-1	CASSMGPGEDYTF	TGCGCCAGCAGCATGGGACCCGGGGAGGACTACACCTTC
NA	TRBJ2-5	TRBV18	CASSPSVDRETQYF	TGTGCCAGCTCACCATCCGTGGACAGAGAGACCCAGTACTTC
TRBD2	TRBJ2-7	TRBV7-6	CASSLVLAGSSSYEQYF	TGTGCCAGCAGCTTAGTTTTAGCGGGAAGTAGCTCCTACGAGCAGTACTTC
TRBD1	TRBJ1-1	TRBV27	CASRPGQISTLRVSGTEAFF	TGTGCCAGCAGGCCGGGACAGATCTCCACCCTTCGGGTATCCGGCACTGAAGCTTTCTTT
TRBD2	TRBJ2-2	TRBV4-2	CASSHGLDNTGELFF	TGTGCCAGCAGCCACGGACTAGACAACACCGGGGAGCTGTTTTTT
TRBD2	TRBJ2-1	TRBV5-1	CASSASGGYNEQFF	TGCGCCAGCAGCGCCAGCGGGGGCTACAATGAGCAGTTCTTC
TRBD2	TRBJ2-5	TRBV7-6	CASSTSGSREETQYF	TGTGCCAGCAGTACTAGCGGGAGTAGGGAAGAGACCCAGTACTTC
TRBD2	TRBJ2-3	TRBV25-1	CASSDYSGKGIDTQYF	TGTGCCAGCAGTGACTATAGCGGGAAGGGGATAGATACGCAGTATTTT
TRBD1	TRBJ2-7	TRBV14	CASSQEPGQHYEQYF	TGTGCCAGCAGCCAAGAACCGGGACAGCACTACGAGCAGTACTTC